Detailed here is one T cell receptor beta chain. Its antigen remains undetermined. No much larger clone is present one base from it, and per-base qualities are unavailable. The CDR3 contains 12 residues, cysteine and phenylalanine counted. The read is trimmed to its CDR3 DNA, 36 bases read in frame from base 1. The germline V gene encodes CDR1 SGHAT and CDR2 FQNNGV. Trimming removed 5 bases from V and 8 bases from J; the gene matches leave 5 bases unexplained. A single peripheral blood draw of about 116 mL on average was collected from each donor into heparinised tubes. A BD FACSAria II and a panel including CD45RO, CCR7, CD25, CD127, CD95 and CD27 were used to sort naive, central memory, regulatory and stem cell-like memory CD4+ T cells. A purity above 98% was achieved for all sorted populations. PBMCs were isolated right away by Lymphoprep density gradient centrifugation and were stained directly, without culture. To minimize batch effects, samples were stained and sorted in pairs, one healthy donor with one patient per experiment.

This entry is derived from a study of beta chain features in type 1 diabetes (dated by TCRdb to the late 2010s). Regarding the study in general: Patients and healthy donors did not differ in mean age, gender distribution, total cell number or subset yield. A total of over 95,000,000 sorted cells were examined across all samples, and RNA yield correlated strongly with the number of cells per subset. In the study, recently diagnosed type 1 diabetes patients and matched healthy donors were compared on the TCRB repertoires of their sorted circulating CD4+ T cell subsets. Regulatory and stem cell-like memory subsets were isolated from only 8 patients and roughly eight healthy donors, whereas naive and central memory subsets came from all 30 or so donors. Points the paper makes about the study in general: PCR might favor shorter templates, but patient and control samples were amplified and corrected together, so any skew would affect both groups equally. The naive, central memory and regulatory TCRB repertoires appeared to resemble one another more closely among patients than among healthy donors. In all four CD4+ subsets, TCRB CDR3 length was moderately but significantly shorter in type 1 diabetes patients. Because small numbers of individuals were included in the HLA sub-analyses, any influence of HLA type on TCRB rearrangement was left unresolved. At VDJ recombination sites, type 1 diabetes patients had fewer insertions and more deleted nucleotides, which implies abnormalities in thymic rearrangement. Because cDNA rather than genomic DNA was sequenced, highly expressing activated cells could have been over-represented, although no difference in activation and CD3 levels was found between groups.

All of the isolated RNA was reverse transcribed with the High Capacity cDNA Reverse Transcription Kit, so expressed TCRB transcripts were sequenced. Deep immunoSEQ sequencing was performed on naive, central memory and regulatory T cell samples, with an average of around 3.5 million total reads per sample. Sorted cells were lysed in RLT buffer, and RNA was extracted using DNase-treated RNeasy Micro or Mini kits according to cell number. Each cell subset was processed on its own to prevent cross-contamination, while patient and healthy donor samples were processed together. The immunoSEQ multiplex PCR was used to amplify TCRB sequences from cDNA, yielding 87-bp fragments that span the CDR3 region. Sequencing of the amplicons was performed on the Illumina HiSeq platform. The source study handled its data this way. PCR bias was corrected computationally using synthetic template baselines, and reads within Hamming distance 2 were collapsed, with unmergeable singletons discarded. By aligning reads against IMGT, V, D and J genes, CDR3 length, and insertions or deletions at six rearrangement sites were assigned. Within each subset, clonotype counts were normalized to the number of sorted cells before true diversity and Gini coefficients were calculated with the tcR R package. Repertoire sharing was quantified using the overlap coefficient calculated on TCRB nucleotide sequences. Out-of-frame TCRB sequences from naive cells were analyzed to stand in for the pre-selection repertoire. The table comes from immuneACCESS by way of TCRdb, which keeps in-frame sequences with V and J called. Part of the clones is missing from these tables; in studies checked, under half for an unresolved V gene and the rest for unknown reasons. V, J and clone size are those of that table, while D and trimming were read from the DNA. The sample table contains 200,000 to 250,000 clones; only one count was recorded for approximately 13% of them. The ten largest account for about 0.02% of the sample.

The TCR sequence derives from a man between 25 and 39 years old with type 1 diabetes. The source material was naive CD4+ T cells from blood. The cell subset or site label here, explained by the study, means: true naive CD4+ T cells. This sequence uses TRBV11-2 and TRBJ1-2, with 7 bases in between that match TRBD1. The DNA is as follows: TGTGCCAGCAGCGAGGGACAGCGCGGCTACACCTTC. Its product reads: CASSEGQRGYTF.